This T cell receptor (beta chain) was sequenced for a study of technical replicates of blood from several donors. CDR3 length equals 14 residues. V was cut by 2 bases and J by 0 bases, with 8 bases left in between. The germline CDR1 and CDR2 sequences are SGHVS and FNYEAQ. Sequencing was performed with immunoSEQ multiplex PCR; in TCRdb, only in-frame clones are kept and a portion is missing. The table lists 70,000 to 95,000 clones, approximately 97% of them singletons. The origin of this receptor is a human donor in good health. Input material: T cells isolated from PBMCs. The chain recombines TRBV7-6 with TRBJ2-7, with D hard to call. CDR3 in DNA: TGTGCCAGCAGCTTATCTGCCAGCTCCTACGAGCAGTACTTC. This translates into CASSLSASSYEQYF.